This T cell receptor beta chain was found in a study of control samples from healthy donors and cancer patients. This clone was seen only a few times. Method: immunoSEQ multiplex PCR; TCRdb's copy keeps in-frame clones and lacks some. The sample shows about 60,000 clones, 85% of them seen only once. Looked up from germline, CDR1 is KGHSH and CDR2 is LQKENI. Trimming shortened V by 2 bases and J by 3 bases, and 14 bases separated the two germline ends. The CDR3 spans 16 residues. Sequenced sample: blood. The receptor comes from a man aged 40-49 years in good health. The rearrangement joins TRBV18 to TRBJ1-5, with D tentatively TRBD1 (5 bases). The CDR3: CASSPGGSGDNQPQHF. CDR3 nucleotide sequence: TGTGCCAGCTCACCAGGGGGTAGCGGGGACAATCAGCCCCAGCATTTT.